This T cell receptor beta chain appears in the sequencing data of a study of blood T cell repertoires in COVID-19. In the original analysis: Estimates of nucleated cell counts were drawn from the amplification of reference gene primers. Assay used: immunoSEQ multiplex PCR; TCRdb lists only in-frame clones, some missing. V, J and clone size were drawn from that table, and D and trimming were deduced from the DNA. The table records nearly 200,000 clones, about 82% of them present only once. From germline, CDR1 is SQVTM and CDR2 ANQGSEA. V was clipped by 6 bases and J by 9 bases; unmatched bases: 11. The CDR3 length is 13 residues.

Sequencing input: peripheral blood. The TCR comes from a man aged 60 to 75 with COVID-19, enrolled during active disease. The V and J genes are TRBV29-1 and TRBJ2-5, with 9 nucleotides matching TRBD1. This chain's CDR3 is CSVYRGLGEAQYF. CDR3 nucleotides: TGCAGCGTCTACAGGGGGCTGGGGGAGGCCCAGTACTTC.